This T cell receptor (beta chain) was sequenced in a study of T cell repertoires in MIS-A myocarditis (dated by TCRdb to the early 2020s). There are 11 amino acids in the CDR3, from cysteine to phenylalanine inclusive. Of the read, only the CDR3 DNA is kept; its 33 bases are in frame from base 1. V loses 5 bases, J loses 10 bases, and the germline ends lie 9 bases apart. In the germline V gene, CDR1 corresponds to SGHNT and CDR2 to YENEEA. By its share of the sample, this clone is large (0.1 to 1%). Its antigen is currently not known. No much larger clone exists at a distance of one base, and base qualities are not known. TCRbeta CDR3 regions were amplified with the immunoSEQ bias-controlled multiplex PCR and sequenced at high throughput. As for the original processing: The immunoSEQ vendor pipeline collapsed and filtered the CDR3 sequences so that the abundance and frequency of each unique TCRbeta CDR3 could be quantified. CD-HIT clustered dominant CDR3 amino acid sequences with SARS-CoV-2-specific ImmuneCODE TCRbeta sequences at a 90% global sequence identity threshold. A clone was classed as hyperexpanded at a frequency of 0.1 to 1 and as large at a frequency of 0.01 to 0.1. CDR3 amino acid sequences and V and J gene assignments of dominant clones were confirmed with MiXCR. The R stringdist package was used to compute Levenshtein distances between the patient clonotypes and the ImmuneCODE hits. TCRdb obtained this table from immuneACCESS and retained in-frame rearrangements with V and J assigned. These tables miss some clones; where compared with another copy, unresolved V genes account for less than half of the shortfall, and the remainder is unexplained. The V and J calls and clone size come from that table; D and trimming were worked out from the DNA. Recorded for this sample are about 10,000 clones; 65% to 90% of them occurred a single time. The ten top clones hold 25% to 35% of the sample.

The QIAamp DNA FFPE kit was used to extract genomic DNA from formalin-fixed paraffin-embedded autopsy tissue. This TCR was recovered from a man aged 18 to 30 with fulminant myocarditis from multisystem inflammatory syndrome in adults (MIS-A) after COVID-19. What was sequenced was right ventricle heart tissue obtained at autopsy. The cell subset or site tag for this specimen amounts to: cardiac tissue sample (left or right ventricle, interventricular septum, or pericardium). The sequence links TRBV11-3 to TRBJ2-1, with no confidently assigned D gene. The CDR3: CASSPEGEQFF. The DNA sequence reads TGTGCCAGCAGCCCGGAAGGCGAGCAGTTCTTC.